Following are 22 T cell receptor beta chains from one sample sequenced in a study of blood T cell repertoires in COVID-19. Clones were sequenced by immunoSEQ multiplex PCR, and TCRdb holds only the in-frame ones, with some missing. The sample includes about 160,000 clones, 65% to 90% of them seen just once. Material for sequencing was peripheral blood. The receptors come from a woman between 35 and 50 years old with COVID-19, enrolled during active disease.

V usage is TRBV2 and J usage is TRBJ1-1; D not certain. V was trimmed by 8 bases and J by 0 bases, leaving 13 bases between them. The CDR3 runs 14 residues. The germline V gene encodes CDR1 SNHLY and CDR2 FYNNEI. The CDR3 nucleotides read TGTGCCAGCTCTCCCACCGCAGTGAACACTGAAGCTTTCTTT. Its translation: CASSPTAVNTEAFF.

The DNA of the CDR3 is TGTGCCAGCAGTAGGGGGGGCGTTGACGAGCAGTACGTC. Amino acids: CASSRGGVDEQYV. This chain uses TRBV7-6 with TRBJ2-7, with D tentatively TRBD2 (7 bases). The germline CDR1 and CDR2 sequences are SGHVS and FNYEAQ. With 6 bases removed from V and 5 bases from J, the gap between germline ends came to 14 bases. The CDR3 has 13 amino acids.

This CDR3 is CSVETGVYNEQFF. The CDR3 coding sequence is TGCAGCGTTGAAACGGGGGTTTACAATGAGCAGTTCTTC. V gene TRBV29-1 combines with J gene TRBJ2-1, with D perhaps TRBD2 (6 bases). The length of the CDR3 is 13 residues. V was clipped by 2 bases and J by 4 bases, with 9 bases between them. Germline values: CDR1 SQVTM, CDR2 ANQGSEA.

This clone was observed a handful of times. The chain joins TRBV7-9 to TRBJ2-2, with a possible D match to TRBD2 (7 bases). Looked up from germline, CDR1 is SEHNR and CDR2 is FQNEAQ (reference sequence). CDR3 length: 16 amino acids. V was cut by 5 bases and J by 4 bases, with 17 bases left in between. As DNA, the CDR3 is TGTGCCAGCAGCAATAGAGGGGCGGGGGCCACCGGGGAGCTGTTTTTT. Amino acids: CASSNRGAGATGELFF. Together with reference TRBV7-9 and TRBJ2-2, the CDR3 gives the full variable domain: DTGVSQNPRHKITKRGQNVTFRCDPISEHNRLYWYRQTLGQGPEFLTYFQNEAQLEKSRLLSDRFSAERPKGSFSTLEIQRTEQGDSAMYLCASSNRGAGATGELFFGEGSRLTVL.

The rearrangement joins TRBV4-2 to TRBJ1-3; D might be TRBD1 (5 bases). CDR1 LGHNA and CDR2 YNFKEQ come from the germline V gene. This CDR3 spans 14 amino acids. The ends were cut back, 1 base at V and 7 bases at J, with 11 bases in the middle. CDR3 amino acids: CASSQGSGFNTIYF. In DNA, the CDR3 is TGTGCCAGCAGCCAAGGCTCAGGGTTCAACACCATATATTTT.

This chain uses TRBV3-1 (or the pseudogene TRBV3-2) with TRBJ2-5, with 9 bases aligning to TRBD1. V shed 6 bases and J 4 bases; nucleotides not matched to a gene: 9. The CDR3 contains 15 residues. Germline V gene data show CDR1 as LGHDT and CDR2 as YNNKEL (reference sequence). The CDR3 DNA follows: TGTGCCAGCAGGGACAGGGGTGGAGTTGGAGAGACCCAGTACTTC. Translating it yields CASRDRGGVGETQYF.

The chain combines TRBV10-2 with TRBJ2-3; 7 bases are a match to TRBD2. The CDR3 contains 13 residues. Germline V CDR1 and CDR2: WSHSY, SAAADI. With 5 bases clipped from V and 6 bases from J, the junction kept 5 bases outside the gene matches. CDR3 coding DNA: TGCGCCAGCAGTCTGGGGAGGGCTGATACGCAGTATTTT. This encodes CASSLGRADTQYF.

V usage is TRBV7-9 and J usage is TRBJ2-5, with D possibly being TRBD1 (6 bases). The CDR3 consists of 14 residues. V was clipped by 5 bases and J by 5 bases, with 15 bases between them. The germline V gene has CDR1 SEHNR and CDR2 FQNEAQ (reference sequence). CDR3 protein: CASSQGLFLETQYF. CDR3 nucleotide sequence: TGTGCCAGCAGCCAGGGGCTATTCCTCGAGACCCAGTACTTC.

The chain combines TRBV29-1 with TRBJ2-3, with 15 bases aligning to TRBD2. Germline trimming cut 5 bases from V and 2 bases from J; bases unmatched to any gene: 14. This CDR3 is 19 amino acids long. CDR1 is SQVTM, CDR2 ANQGSEA, per germline. This chain's CDR3 is CSVFRTSGGADDLTDTQYF. The CDR3 coding sequence is TGCAGCGTTTTCCGGACTAGCGGGGGGGCCGACGATCTCACAGATACGCAGTATTTT.

This clone was observed a handful of times. The chain combines TRBV7-8 with TRBJ1-1; 10 nucleotides agree with TRBD1. Trimming took 4 bases from V and 5 from J; bases not matched to a gene: 7. Per the germline V gene, CDR1 is SGHVS and CDR2 is FQNEAQ. The CDR3 length is 15 residues. CDR3 amino acids: CASSSRQGAKTEAFF. The CDR3 bases are TGTGCCAGCAGCTCCCGACAGGGGGCAAAGACTGAAGCTTTCTTT.

The chain has TRBV2 and TRBJ2-3; tentatively, D is TRBD1 (8 bases). From germline, CDR1 is SNHLY and CDR2 FYNNEI. Trimming pared 6 bases from V and 3 bases from J, leaving 10 bases between. The CDR3 totals 13 residues. CDR3 protein: CASRQGGTDTQYF. In DNA, the CDR3 is TGTGCCAGCAGACAGGGGGGGACAGATACGCAGTATTTT.

This clone was seen many times. The chain has TRBV10-1 and TRBJ2-2; possibly TRBD1 for D (6 bases). The CDR3 loop spans 12 amino acids. Trimming took off 6 bases at V and 7 bases at J, with 9 bases between the two ends. CDR1 is WNHNN, CDR2 SYGVQD, per germline (reference sequence). CDR3 amino acids: CASRDRNGELFF. The DNA of the CDR3 is TGCGCCAGCAGGGACAGAAACGGGGAGCTGTTTTTT.

This chain uses TRBV6-5 with TRBJ1-2; D call uncertain. The germline V gene has CDR1 MNHEY and CDR2 SVGAGI. V lost 6 bases to trimming and J lost 3 bases, with 11 bases between them. This CDR3 is 13 amino acids long. The CDR3 spells CASSRDMDYGYTF. CDR3 DNA sequence: TGTGCCAGCAGCCGAGACATGGACTATGGCTACACCTTC.

The rearrangement links TRBV7-8 to TRBJ2-2; 11 bases fit TRBD2. CDR1 and CDR2 from the germline V gene are SGHVS and FQNEAQ. After removal of 2 bases from V and 7 bases from J, the junction contained 6 bases not matched to a gene. This CDR3 contains 16 residues. The DNA of the CDR3 is TGTGCCAGCAGCTTAAGACTAGCGGGGTCGAACGGGGAGCTGTTTTTT. It specifies CASSLRLAGSNGELFF.

This sequence joins TRBV7-9 and TRBJ2-2; TRBD2 might be the D (6 bases). Germline CDR1 SEHNR, CDR2 FQNEAQ (reference sequence). CDR3 size: 14 residues. V shed 3 bases and J shed 5 bases, with 10 bases lying between them. The CDR3 sequence is CASSFRAGTGELFF. For the CDR3, the DNA is TGTGCCAGCAGCTTCAGGGCGGGGACCGGGGAGCTGTTTTTT.

Comments on this clone: The same CDR3 is also encoded by other DNA sequences in this sample. The chain joins TRBV7-6 to TRBJ2-2; 7 bases are shared with TRBD1. In germline, CDR1 is SGHVS, CDR2 FNYEAQ. V shed 5 bases and J 6 bases; nucleotides not matched to a gene: 3. This CDR3 comprises 13 residues. The CDR3 coding sequence is TGTGCCAGCAGCCTAGGGACAGCCGGGGAGCTGTTTTTT. Its translation: CASSLGTAGELFF.

The chain employs TRBV27 and TRBJ2-7; D uncertain. V lost 1 base to trimming and J lost 5 bases, with 21 bases between them. The germline gives CDR1 MNHEY, CDR2 SMNVEV (reference sequence). This CDR3 has 17 residues. CDR3: CASSLYSPAPSPDEQYF. For the CDR3, the DNA is TGTGCCAGCAGTTTATATTCCCCTGCTCCTTCCCCGGACGAGCAGTACTTC.

This rearrangement joins TRBV18 to TRBJ2-7, with TRBD1 as a possible D gene (5 bases). CDR1 and CDR2 (germline): KGHSH, LQKENI. The CDR3 extends over 14 amino acids. With 2 bases removed from V and 1 base from J, the gap between germline ends came to 9 bases. CDR3: CASSPFDRSYEQYV. The DNA for the CDR3 is TGTGCCAGCTCACCATTCGACAGATCCTACGAGCAGTACGTC.

The genes are TRBV2 and TRBJ2-1; 7 positions match TRBD2. V lost 9 bases to trimming and J lost 7 bases; unmatched junction nucleotides: 12. CDR3 size: 14 residues. In germline, CDR1 is SNHLY, CDR2 FYNNEI. This chain's CDR3 is CARLGGSNSNEQFF. DNA of the CDR3: TGTGCCAGATTGGGGGGGAGTAATTCTAATGAGCAGTTCTTC.

The chain employs TRBV27 and TRBJ1-3; D is perhaps TRBD1 (5 bases). Per germline, CDR1 MNHEY and CDR2 SMNVEV (reference sequence). V lost 7 bases and J 7 bases, leaving 11 bases between the germline ends. There are 12 residues in the CDR3. CDR3: CASKGLGNTIYF. DNA of the CDR3: TGTGCCAGCAAGGGACTGGGGAACACCATATATTTT.

The sample holds a few counts of this clone. J is TRBJ1-5 and V is TRBV19; D is ambiguous. The V gene lost 3 bases and the J gene lost 5 bases, with 5 bases spanning the gap. Germline CDR1 is LNHDA and CDR2 is SQIVND (reference sequence). The CDR3 length is 12 residues. CDR3 nucleotides: TGTGCCAGTAGTATGGGAGATCAGCCCCAGCATTTT. The encoded protein is CASSMGDQPQHF.

The rearrangement links TRBV4-2 to TRBJ2-5; 11 nucleotides line up with TRBD2. The V gene end was trimmed by 0 bases and the J gene end by 1 base; junction bases not matched to a gene: 1. This CDR3 comprises 16 residues. Germline V CDR1 and CDR2: LGHNA, YNFKEQ. CDR3 DNA sequence: TGTGCCAGCAGCCAAGAAGGGACTAGCGGCCAAGAGACCCAGTACTTC. It encodes CASSQEGTSGQETQYF.